The 14 T cell receptor beta chains reported below all come from one sample, sequenced in a study of cytomegalovirus exposure and HLA in healthy donors. Some clones are missing from TCRdb's copy, which holds only in-frame ones; the method was immunoSEQ multiplex PCR. The data hold roughly 150,000 clones, with approximately 91% observed a single time. Sequencing was done on a sample of PBMCs. These receptors were taken from a woman aged 18-35 years in good health and CMV-seropositive.

The gene calls are TRBV19 and TRBJ1-5; the D gene is possibly TRBD1 (5 bases). V was cut by 5 bases and J by 0 bases, with 11 bases left in between. Looked up from germline, CDR1 is LNHDA and CDR2 is SQIVND (reference sequence). The CDR3 runs 15 residues. The CDR3 sequence: CASSVTANSNQPQHF. Written as DNA, the CDR3 is TGTGCCAGTAGTGTGACAGCGAATAGCAATCAGCCCCAGCATTTT.

The chain is built from TRBV6-6 and TRBJ1-5; a weak D match, TRBD1 (5 bases). CDR1 and CDR2 from the germline V gene are MNHNY and SVGAGI (reference sequence). The V gene lost 2 bases and the J gene lost 7 bases, with 12 bases spanning the gap. The CDR3 is 14 amino acids. CDR3 amino acids: CASSYPGARQPQHF. In nucleotides, the CDR3 is TGTGCCAGCAGTTACCCTGGGGCGCGGCAGCCCCAGCATTTT.

The chain is built from TRBV19 and TRBJ1-1, with TRBD1 matching over 10 bases. CDR3 length equals 15 residues. Germline CDR1 and CDR2: LNHDA and SQIVND (reference sequence). Germline trimming cut 3 bases from V and 11 bases from J; bases unmatched to any gene: 12. This chain's CDR3 is CASSILGTGESDAFF. The CDR3 region has the DNA TGTGCCAGTAGTATTCTCGGGACAGGGGAATCGGACGCTTTCTTT.

This clone was recorded a few times. The rearrangement uses TRBV7-6 and TRBJ2-5; unclear D gene. The CDR3 is 15 amino acids. Germline CDR1 reads SGHVS; CDR2 reads FNYEAQ. Trimming left V 1 base short and J 0 bases short, with 9 bases between. CDR3 nucleotide sequence: TGTGCCAGCAGCTTAGAAGCTAATAACCAAGAGACCCAGTACTTC. It is translated as CASSLEANNQETQYF.

The J gene is TRBJ2-1, the V gene TRBV7-2; 7 bases are shared with TRBD2. V shed 1 base and J 2 bases; nucleotides not matched to a gene: 2. CDR3 length equals 15 residues. CDR1 SGHTA and CDR2 FQGNSA come from the germline V gene. The CDR3 sequence: CASSLDLAAYNEQFF. The CDR3, as DNA: TGTGCCAGCAGCTTAGACCTAGCGGCCTACAATGAGCAGTTCTTC.

The chain links TRBV28 to TRBJ1-5; D not resolved. CDR1 MDHEN and CDR2 SYDVKM come from the germline V gene. V lost 5 bases and J 7 bases, leaving 18 bases between the germline ends. The CDR3 consists of 15 residues. The CDR3 sequence: CASSPDQSLGQPQHF. The CDR3 DNA reads TGTGCCAGCAGTCCAGACCAGAGTCTAGGCCAGCCCCAGCATTTT. The whole variable domain, filled in from reference TRBV28 and TRBJ1-5, reads DVKVTQSSRYLVKRTGEKVFLECVQDMDHENMFWYRQDPGLGLRLIYFSYDVKMKEKGDIPEGYSVSREKKERFSLILESASTNQTSMYLCASSPDQSLGQPQHFGDGTRLSIL.

The V call is TRBV2, the J call TRBJ2-1; 12 nucleotides agree with TRBD2. Trimming at V came to 3 bases and at J to 7 bases, leaving 7 bases not matched to a gene. The CDR3 has 16 amino acids. Germline loops: CDR1 SNHLY, CDR2 FYNNEI. CDR3 amino acids: CASSDLRLAGGNEQFF. CDR3 nucleotide sequence: TGTGCCAGCAGTGACCTGCGGCTAGCGGGAGGGAATGAGCAGTTCTTC.

The V and J genes are TRBV6-5 and TRBJ2-7, with 7 nucleotides matching TRBD2. CDR1 is MNHEY and CDR2 is SVGAGI in the germline V gene. The CDR3 is 14 residues long. Losses at the gene ends were 5 bases for V and 0 bases for J; bases not matched to a gene: 4. CDR3 sequence (DNA): TGTGCCAGCAGTGGCACTAGCGACTCCTACGAGCAGTACTTC. This translates into CASSGTSDSYEQYF.

The V call is TRBV9, the J call TRBJ2-1, with TRBD2 matching 9 bases. V trimming: 4 bases; J trimming: 2 bases; junction bases outside the gene matches: 1. The germline V gene encodes CDR1 SGDLS and CDR2 YYNGEE. The CDR3 spans 14 residues. The CDR3 sequence is CASSPSGAYNEQFF. CDR3 sequence (DNA): TGTGCCAGCAGCCCTAGCGGGGCCTACAATGAGCAGTTCTTC.

This chain joins TRBV9 and TRBJ2-1; a possible D gene is TRBD2 (6 bases). The CDR3 spans 14 residues. The germline gives CDR1 SGDLS, CDR2 YYNGEE. The V end lost 3 bases, the J end lost 8 bases, and 15 bases lay between the germline ends. This chain's CDR3 is CASSDGSRSDEQFF. The DNA of the CDR3 is TGTGCCAGCAGCGACGGGAGTAGAAGTGATGAGCAGTTCTTC.

The V gene is TRBV12-2, the J gene TRBJ2-1; TRBD2, the D gene given by the table, was not confirmed from the DNA. TRBV12-2 is recorded as a pseudogene. The CDR3 covers 16 residues. CDR3 sequence: CASRLASSGRAYEQFF. Written as DNA, the CDR3 is TGTGCAAGTCGCTTAGCGAGCAGCGGGAGGGCCTATGAGCAGTTCTTC.

The rearrangement joins TRBV11-2 to TRBJ2-1, with D possibly matching TRBD2 (5 bases). Germline CDR1 is SGHAT and CDR2 is FQNNGV. Trimming removed 2 bases from V and 3 bases from J, with 8 bases in between. This CDR3 is 14 amino acids long. The CDR3 DNA is TGTGCCAGCAGCTTATTTGGGAGCTACAATGAGCAGTTCTTC. It codes for CASSLFGSYNEQFF. Full variable domain (rest looked up from reference TRBV11-2 and TRBJ2-1): EAGVAQSPRYKIIEKRQSVAFWCNPISGHATLYWYQQILGQGPKLLIQFQNNGVVDDSQLPKDRFSAERLKGVDSTLKIQPAKLEDSAVYLCASSLFGSYNEQFFGPGTRLTVL.

The chain combines TRBV6-1 with TRBJ1-2; the D is unclear. CDR1 is MNHNS and CDR2 is SASEGT in the germline V gene. CDR3 size: 13 residues. The V gene lost 3 bases and the J gene lost 8 bases, with 13 bases spanning the gap. The CDR3 sequence is CASSDPTARGYTF. The CDR3 nucleotides are TGTGCCAGCAGTGATCCGACTGCTCGGGGCTACACCTTC.

This chain joins TRBV18 and TRBJ2-7; D may be TRBD2 (5 bases). The germline V gene has CDR1 KGHSH and CDR2 LQKENI. CDR3 length equals 14 residues. The V gene lost 2 bases and the J gene lost 6 bases, with 14 bases spanning the gap. CDR3 region: CASSPSDFKREQYF. Here the CDR3 DNA reads TGTGCCAGCTCACCATCGGACTTTAAACGCGAGCAGTACTTC.